This T cell receptor beta chain was retrieved from a study of chemoradiotherapy in HPV16-positive cancers. Overall study: Functional T-cell assays on a couple of HPV16-positive patients' cells defined candidate HPV-specific clones and common TCR motifs. Overall study results and limits: HPV-responsive T-cell expansion during chemoradiotherapy was linked to improved recurrence-free survival in HPV16-positive patients. Non-HPV-specific T cells did not expand in tumors during treatment, whereas candidate HPV-specific clones and E7-related motifs did.

TCRdb's table, derived via immunoSEQ multiplex PCR, lists solely in-frame clones and lacks some. This sample has 22,000 or so clones, with 70% to 90% found just once. In the case of this clone: Antigen: not known.

V lost 3 bases and J lost 2, with 16 bases in between. The CDR3 is made up of 16 amino acids. From germline, CDR1 is MGHRA and CDR2 YSYEKL. The chain uses TRBV4-1 and TRBJ2-5; a possible D gene is TRBD1 (5 bases). The sample in question was blood, obtained from a patient who underwent chemoradiotherapy. The receptor's source is a human donor with HPV-associated anogenital cancer. In DNA form, the CDR3 reads TGCGCCAGCAGCCAGGACGGGTTTGGGGCTCAAGAGACCCAGTACTTC. This encodes CASSQDGFGAQETQYF.